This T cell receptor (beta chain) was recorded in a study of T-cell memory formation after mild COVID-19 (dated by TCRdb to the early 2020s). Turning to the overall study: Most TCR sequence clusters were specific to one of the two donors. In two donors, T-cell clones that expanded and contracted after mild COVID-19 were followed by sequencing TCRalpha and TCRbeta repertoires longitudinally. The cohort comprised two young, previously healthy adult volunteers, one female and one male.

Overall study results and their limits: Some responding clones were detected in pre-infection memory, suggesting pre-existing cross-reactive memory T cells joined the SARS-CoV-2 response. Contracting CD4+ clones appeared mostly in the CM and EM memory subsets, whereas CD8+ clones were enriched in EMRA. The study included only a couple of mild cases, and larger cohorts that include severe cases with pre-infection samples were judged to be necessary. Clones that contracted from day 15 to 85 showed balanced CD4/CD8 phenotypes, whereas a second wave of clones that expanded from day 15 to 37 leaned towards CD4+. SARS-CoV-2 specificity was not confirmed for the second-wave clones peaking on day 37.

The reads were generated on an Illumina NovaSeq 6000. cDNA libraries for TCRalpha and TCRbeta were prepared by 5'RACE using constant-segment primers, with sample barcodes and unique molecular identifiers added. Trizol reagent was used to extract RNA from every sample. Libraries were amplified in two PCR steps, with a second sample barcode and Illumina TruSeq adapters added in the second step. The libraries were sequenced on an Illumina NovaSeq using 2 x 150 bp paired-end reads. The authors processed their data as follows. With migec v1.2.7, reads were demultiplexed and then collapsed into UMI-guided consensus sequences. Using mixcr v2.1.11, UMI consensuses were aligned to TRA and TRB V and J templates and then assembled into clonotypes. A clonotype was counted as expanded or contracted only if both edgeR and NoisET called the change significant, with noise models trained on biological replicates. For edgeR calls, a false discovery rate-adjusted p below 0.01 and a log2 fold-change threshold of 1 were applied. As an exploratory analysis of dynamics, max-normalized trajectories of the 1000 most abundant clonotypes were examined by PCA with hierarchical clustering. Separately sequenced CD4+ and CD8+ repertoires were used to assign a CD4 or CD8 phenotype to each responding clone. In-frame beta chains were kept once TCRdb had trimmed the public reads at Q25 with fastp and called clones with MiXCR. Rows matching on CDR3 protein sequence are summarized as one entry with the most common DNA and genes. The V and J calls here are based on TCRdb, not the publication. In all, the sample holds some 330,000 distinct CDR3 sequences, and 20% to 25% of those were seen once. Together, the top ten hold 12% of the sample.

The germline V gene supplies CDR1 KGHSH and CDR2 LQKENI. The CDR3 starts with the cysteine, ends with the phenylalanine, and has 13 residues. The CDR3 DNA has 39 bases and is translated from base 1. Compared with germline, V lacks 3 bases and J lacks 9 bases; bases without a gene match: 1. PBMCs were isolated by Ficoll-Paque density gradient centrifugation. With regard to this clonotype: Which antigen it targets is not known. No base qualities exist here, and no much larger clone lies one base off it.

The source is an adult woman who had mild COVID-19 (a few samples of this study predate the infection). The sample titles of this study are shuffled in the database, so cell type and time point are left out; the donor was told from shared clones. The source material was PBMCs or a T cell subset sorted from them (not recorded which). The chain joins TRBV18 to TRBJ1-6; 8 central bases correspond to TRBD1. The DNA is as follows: TGTGCCAGCTCACCGGACAGGGCTTCACCCCTCCACTTT. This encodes CASSPDRASPLHF.